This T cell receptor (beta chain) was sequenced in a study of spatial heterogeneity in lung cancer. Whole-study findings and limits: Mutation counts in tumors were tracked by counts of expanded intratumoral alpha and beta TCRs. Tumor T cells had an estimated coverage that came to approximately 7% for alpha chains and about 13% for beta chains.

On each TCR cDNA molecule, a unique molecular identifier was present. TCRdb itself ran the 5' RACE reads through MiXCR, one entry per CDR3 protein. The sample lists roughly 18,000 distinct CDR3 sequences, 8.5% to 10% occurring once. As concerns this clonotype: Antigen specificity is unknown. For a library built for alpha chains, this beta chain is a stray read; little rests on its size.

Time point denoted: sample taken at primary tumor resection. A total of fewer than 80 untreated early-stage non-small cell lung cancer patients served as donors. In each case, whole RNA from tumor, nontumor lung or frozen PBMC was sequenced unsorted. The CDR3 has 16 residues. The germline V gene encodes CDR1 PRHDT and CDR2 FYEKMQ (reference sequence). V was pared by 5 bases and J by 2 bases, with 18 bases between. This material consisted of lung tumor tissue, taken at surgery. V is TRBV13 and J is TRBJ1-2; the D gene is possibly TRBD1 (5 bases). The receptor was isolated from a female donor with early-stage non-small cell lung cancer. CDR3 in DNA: TGTGCCAGCAGCCCCTTTTTAGGGGATAAGAACTATGGCTACACCTTC. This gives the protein CASSPFLGDKNYGYTF.